What follows are 32 T cell receptor beta chains derived from one specimen sequenced in a study of blood T cell repertoires in COVID-19 (dated by TCRdb to 2018 to 2020). Library creation used the immunoSEQ multiplex PCR assay. TCRdb stores this immuneACCESS table with in-frame sequences only. Part of the clones is absent; in the studies checked, under half of the shortfall reflects unresolved V genes, and no reason is known for the rest. This sample is represented by around 140,000 clones; over 75% of them were singletons. The top ten clonotypes cover about an eighth of the sample. The sample taken for sequencing was peripheral blood. The receptors derive from a young man with COVID-19, enrolled during active disease.

The chain carries TRBV6-5 and TRBJ1-2, with 10 positions matching TRBD1. This CDR3 is 14 amino acids long. The germline gives CDR1 MNHEY, CDR2 SVGAGI. V shed 7 bases, J shed 5 bases, and the junction held 7 bases outside the gene matches. The CDR3 DNA reads as TGTGCCAGCACCCTGGGACAGGGGTTATATGGCTACACCTTC. Translated: CASTLGQGLYGYTF.

V gene TRBV28 combines with J gene TRBJ1-1, with D perhaps matching TRBD1 (6 bases). Germline V gives CDR1 MDHEN, CDR2 SYDVKM. Trimming pared 6 bases from V and 0 bases from J, leaving 8 bases between. The CDR3 has 13 amino acids. The CDR3 spells CASRGHMNTEAFF. For the CDR3, the DNA is TGTGCCAGCAGGGGACACATGAACACTGAAGCTTTCTTT.

V usage is TRBV20-1 and J usage is TRBJ2-1; D possibly corresponds to TRBD2 (5 bases). Germline values: CDR1 DFQATT, CDR2 SNEGSKA (reference sequence). The CDR3 spans 11 residues. CDR3 coding DNA: TGCAGCTGGGCGGCGGGCCATGAGCAGTTCTTC. Amino acids: CSWAAGHEQFF.

The chain employs TRBV7-9 and TRBJ2-1; 7 nucleotides align to TRBD2. V dropped 1 base and J dropped 7; count of bases not matched to a gene: 7. This CDR3 has 15 amino acids. Germline V CDR1 and CDR2: SEHNR, FQNEAQ (reference sequence). The CDR3: CASSLVGRQANEQFF. As DNA, the CDR3 is TGTGCCAGCAGCTTAGTCGGGAGGCAAGCTAATGAGCAGTTCTTC. Variable domain in full (rest from reference TRBV7-9 and TRBJ2-1): DTGVSQNPRHKITKRGQNVTFRCDPISEHNRLYWYRQTLGQGPEFLTYFQNEAQLEKSRLLSDRFSAERPKGSFSTLEIQRTEQGDSAMYLCASSLVGRQANEQFFGPGTRLTVL.

Written as DNA, the CDR3 is TGTGCCAGCAGTTTACACCCGAGACAGCCCTCCTACGAGCAGTACTTC. This encodes CASSLHPRQPSYEQYF. V usage is TRBV27 and J usage is TRBJ2-7; the D gene is possibly TRBD1 (5 bases). V dropped 2 bases and J dropped 0 bases, with 14 bases sitting between them. The CDR3 is 16 residues long. Germline CDR1 and CDR2: MNHEY and SMNVEV (reference sequence).

The rearrangement uses TRBV4-3 and TRBJ1-4; no clear D gene. CDR3 length: 15 amino acids. CDR1 and CDR2 from the germline V gene are LGHNA and YSLEER. V lost 2 bases to trimming and J lost 0 bases, with 7 bases between them. The CDR3 DNA is TGCGCCAGCAGCCAAATAGATGCAACTAATGAAAAACTGTTTTTT. Translated, it gives CASSQIDATNEKLFF.

This sequence joins TRBV2 and TRBJ2-7; 14 bases align to TRBD2. CDR1 is SNHLY and CDR2 is FYNNEI in the germline V gene. The V segment lost 8 bases and the J segment 0 bases; nucleotides outside the gene matches: 12. This CDR3 spans 18 amino acids. The CDR3 DNA reads TGTGCCAGCGGCGGACGGACTAGCGGGAGGTGGAGCTCCTACGAGCAGTACTTC. It specifies CASGGRTSGRWSSYEQYF.

The genes are TRBV13 and TRBJ2-1, with D possibly being TRBD2 (6 bases). CDR3 size: 15 residues. Germline V gene data show CDR1 as PRHDT and CDR2 as FYEKMQ (reference sequence). V was cut by 6 bases and J by 4 bases, with 16 bases left in between. The CDR3 is CASRKPGLWYNEQFF. For the CDR3, the DNA is TGTGCCAGCAGAAAACCGGGACTTTGGTACAATGAGCAGTTCTTC.

V is TRBV6-5 and J is TRBJ1-5, with TRBD1 matching 7 bases. CDR3 length: 13 amino acids. Losses at the gene ends were 7 bases for V and 1 base for J; bases not matched to a gene: 1. CDR1 is MNHEY and CDR2 is SVGAGI in the germline V gene. The CDR3 coding sequence is TGTGCCAGCACCAGGGGGAGCAATCAGCCCCAGCATTTT. Amino acid sequence: CASTRGSNQPQHF.

The chain recombines TRBV6-2 or TRBV6-3 with TRBJ2-3, with 8 bases that match TRBD1. This CDR3 contains 15 residues. The J segment lost 2 bases and the V segment lost 6 bases, leaving 7 bases of the junction unmatched. CDR1 is MNHEY, CDR2 SVGEGT, per germline. In nucleotides, the CDR3 is TGTGCCAGCAGCTTAAGGGACAGGTCCACAGATACGCAGTATTTT. Its translation: CASSLRDRSTDTQYF.

J is TRBJ2-3 and V is TRBV18; no reliable D call. Trimming removed 0 bases from V and 6 bases from J, with 16 bases in between. Germline CDR1 and CDR2: KGHSH and LQKENI. The CDR3 extends over 16 amino acids. The CDR3 nucleotides read TGTGCCAGCTCACCACCCGGTGGCGAGAGCGCGGATACGCAGTATTTT. Encoded protein: CASSPPGGESADTQYF.

The chain links TRBV7-6 to TRBJ2-5; 10 nucleotides agree with TRBD1. CDR3 length: 17 residues. Germline CDR1 is SGHVS and CDR2 is FNYEAQ. V lost 5 bases to trimming and J lost 5 bases; unmatched junction nucleotides: 14. CDR3 bases: TGTGCCAGCAGCCCCCGGGGGACAGGGGAAGAAGAGGAGACCCAGTACTTC. The encoded protein is CASSPRGTGEEEETQYF.

CDR3 residues: CASSSGTSGPYNEQFF. CDR3 DNA sequence: TGTGCCAGCAGCTCCGGGACTAGCGGACCTTACAATGAGCAGTTCTTC. The genes are TRBV9 and TRBJ2-1; 11 bases line up with TRBD2. J was trimmed by 4 bases and V by 4 bases; bases with no gene match: 7. CDR1 and CDR2 (germline): SGDLS, YYNGEE. The CDR3 consists of 16 residues.

The gene calls are TRBV5-6 and TRBJ1-5; 11 nucleotides align to TRBD1. The length of the CDR3 is 16 residues. The trim removed 2 bases at V and 2 bases at J, leaving 3 bases unmatched. Germline V lookup: CDR1 SGHDT, CDR2 YYEEEE. In nucleotides, the CDR3 is TGTGCCAGCAGCTTACGGACAGGGGGCGGCAATCAGCCCCAGCATTTT. As protein: CASSLRTGGGNQPQHF.

The V call is TRBV4-3, the J call TRBJ2-7, with 12 nucleotides matching TRBD2. The CDR3 spans 14 residues. Germline-derived CDR1 and CDR2 are LGHNA and YSLEER. With 3 bases clipped from V and 3 bases from J, the junction kept 0 bases outside the gene matches. CDR3 sequence reads: CASSQGLAGYEQYF. The CDR3 DNA follows: TGCGCCAGCAGCCAGGGACTAGCGGGCTACGAGCAGTACTTC.

CDR3: CSVHERGVEAFF. CDR3 in DNA: TGCAGCGTTCACGAAAGGGGCGTTGAAGCTTTCTTT. The chain uses TRBV29-1 and TRBJ1-1, with D possibly being TRBD1 (5 bases). Germline V CDR1 and CDR2: SQVTM, ANQGSEA. The germline V and J ends were trimmed by 5 bases and 7 bases, with 14 bases remaining between them. This CDR3 spans 12 amino acids.

J is TRBJ1-6 and V is TRBV19, with TRBD1 identical over 10 bases. With 6 bases clipped from V and 8 bases from J, the junction kept 1 base outside the gene matches. Germline V lookup: CDR1 LNHDA, CDR2 SQIVND (reference sequence). CDR3 length: 13 amino acids. CDR3 DNA sequence: TGTGCCAGTAGGACAGGGGGCGATTCACCCCTCCACTTT. Its translation is CASRTGGDSPLHF.

The chain uses TRBV7-2 and TRBJ2-3; 8 bases line up with TRBD2. Germline trimming cut 5 bases from V and 2 bases from J; bases unmatched to any gene: 6. Germline V gives CDR1 SGHTA, CDR2 FQGNSA. The CDR3 runs 15 residues. CDR3 region: CASSIPAGATDTQYF. CDR3 bases: TGTGCCAGCAGCATCCCAGCGGGAGCCACAGATACGCAGTATTTT.

The rearrangement joins TRBV10-3 to TRBJ2-1; 11 bases line up with TRBD1. From germline, CDR1 is ENHRY and CDR2 SYGVKD. V lost 10 bases, J lost 2 bases, and 4 bases stayed unmatched. This CDR3 comprises 14 residues. The DNA of the CDR3 is TGTGCCACCTGGACAGGGGGCGCCTACAATGAGCAGTTCTTC. Its translation: CATWTGGAYNEQFF.

The chain has TRBV5-8 and TRBJ2-3, with TRBD2 matching over 11 bases. With V trimmed by 0 bases and J by 4 bases, 7 bases remained unmatched. CDR3 size: 17 residues. Germline assignment: CDR1 SGHTS and CDR2 YDEGEE. In DNA form, the CDR3 reads TGTGCCAGCAGCTTGGTCGGGCTAGCGGGAGGCCCAGATACGCAGTATTTT. The encoded protein is CASSLVGLAGGPDTQYF. Supplemented by reference TRBV5-8 and TRBJ2-3, the full variable domain reads EAGVTQSPTHLIKTRGQQATLRCSPISGHTSVYWYQQALGLGLQFLLWYDEGEERNRGNFPPRFSGRQFPNYSSELNVNALELEDSALYLCASSLVGLAGGPDTQYFGPGTRLTVL.

This clone showed up just once. The chain couples TRBV29-1 to TRBJ1-2, with 7 bases identical to TRBD1. CDR3 size: 16 residues. Germline CDR1 SQVTM, CDR2 ANQGSEA. With 0 bases clipped from V and 4 bases from J, the junction kept 11 bases outside the gene matches. This chain's CDR3 is CSVEDQGGATAYGYTF. The CDR3 DNA follows: TGCAGCGTTGAAGATCAAGGGGGCGCGACCGCCTATGGCTACACCTTC.

Written as DNA, the CDR3 is TGCGCCAGCAGCCAAGGGGGAGAAGGACAGTCAAACACTGAAGCTTTCTTT. Translating gives CASSQGGEGQSNTEAFF. The rearrangement links TRBV4-3 to TRBJ1-1; D is possibly TRBD1 (6 bases). V lost 1 base and J lost 2, with 17 bases in between. Germline CDR1 LGHNA, CDR2 YSLEER. This CDR3 spans 17 amino acids.

V usage is TRBV10-3 and J usage is TRBJ2-2; 13 nucleotides agree with TRBD2. V lost 2 bases and J lost 2; bases outside the gene matches: 8. The length of the CDR3 is 19 residues. The germline V gene encodes CDR1 ENHRY and CDR2 SYGVKD. The CDR3 sequence: CAISEPPGTSGKNTGELFF. As DNA, the CDR3 is TGTGCCATCAGTGAGCCACCCGGGACTAGCGGGAAAAACACCGGGGAGCTGTTTTTT.

The V and J genes are TRBV15 and TRBJ2-3; D unclear. V lost 3 bases to trimming and J lost 2 bases, with 6 bases between them. The CDR3 totals 13 residues. Germline V gene data show CDR1 as LNHNV and CDR2 as YYDKDF (reference sequence). The CDR3 bases are TGTGCCACCAGCAGGTGGCTCACAGATACGCAGTATTTT. This encodes CATSRWLTDTQYF.

Concerning this clone: One junction end does not reproduce the germline sequence, and a read error may be involved. This chain joins TRBV7-7 and TRBJ2-1, with 9 positions matching TRBD2. Germline loops: CDR1 SSHAT, CDR2 FNYEAQ (reference sequence). CDR3 length: 15 residues. DNA for the CDR3: TGTGCTAGCAGCCAACGGGCTAGCGGGATAAATGAGCAGTTCTTC. This gives the protein CASSQRASGINEQFF.

V gene TRBV11-1 combines with J gene TRBJ1-5; D gene uncertain. V lost 3 bases and J 0 bases, leaving 3 bases between the germline ends. CDR1 and CDR2 from the germline V gene are SGHAT and FQDESV (reference sequence). CDR3 length: 13 amino acids. CDR3 sequence: CASSLSSNQPQHF. CDR3 nucleotide sequence: TGTGCCAGCAGCTTGAGTAGCAATCAGCCCCAGCATTTT.

This rearrangement joins TRBV11-2 to TRBJ2-7; 7 bases align to TRBD1. The germline V gene has CDR1 SGHAT and CDR2 FQNNGV. CDR3 length equals 16 residues. V lost 4 bases to trimming and J lost 3 bases; unmatched junction nucleotides: 12. CDR3 DNA sequence: TGTGCCAGCAGCTGGACAGGAACCGTCTTGGACTACGAGCAGTACTTC. Translated: CASSWTGTVLDYEQYF.

The CDR3 region has the DNA TGTGCCAGCAGCTCCCGGACAGGATCGGCCGAGCAGTACTTC. Translating gives CASSSRTGSAEQYF. The J gene is TRBJ2-7, the V gene TRBV13; TRBD1 agrees at 7 bases. The trim removed 4 bases at V and 6 bases at J, leaving 9 bases unmatched. The CDR3 extends over 14 amino acids. CDR1 and CDR2 (germline): PRHDT, FYEKMQ (reference sequence).

V is TRBV11-2 and J is TRBJ2-1; D unclear. The germline V and J ends were trimmed by 0 bases and 2 bases, with 14 bases remaining between them. CDR1 and CDR2 from the germline V gene are SGHAT and FQNNGV. The CDR3 is made up of 17 amino acids. CDR3 protein: CASSLEWSGFPYNEQFF. CDR3 bases: TGTGCCAGCAGCTTAGAATGGTCCGGGTTCCCCTACAATGAGCAGTTCTTC.

The chain is built from TRBV2 and TRBJ2-1, with 8 bases lining up with TRBD1. V was clipped by 6 bases and J by 7 bases; unmatched bases: 2. Germline lookup yields CDR1 SNHLY and CDR2 FYNNEI. The CDR3 has 12 amino acids. CDR3 DNA: TGTGCCAGCAGGGACAGGGTGAATGAGCAGTTCTTC. Amino acids: CASRDRVNEQFF.

In this sample, this clone turned up once. This rearrangement joins TRBV2 to TRBJ2-7, with TRBD2 matching 11 bases. Germline V gene data show CDR1 as SNHLY and CDR2 as FYNNEI. V was clipped by 7 bases and J by 6 bases; unmatched bases: 14. The CDR3 loop spans 16 amino acids. The CDR3 DNA reads TGTGCCAGCAAGAGACTCCCGGGACTAGCGGTCCTCGAGCAGTACTTC. It is translated as CASKRLPGLAVLEQYF. Full variable domain (rest looked up from reference TRBV2 and TRBJ2-7): EPEVTQTPSHQVTQMGQEVILRCVPISNHLYFYWYRQILGQKVEFLVSFYNNEISEKSEIFDDQFSVERPDGSNFTLKIRSTKLEDSAMYFCASKRLPGLAVLEQYFGPGTRLTVT.

The gene calls are TRBV28 and TRBJ2-7; 10 bases align to TRBD1. Trimming at V came to 5 bases and at J to 4 bases, leaving 8 bases not matched to a gene. Germline CDR1 is MDHEN and CDR2 is SYDVKM. The CDR3 has 15 residues. CDR3: CASSPPGQGLYEQYF. DNA for the CDR3: TGTGCCAGCAGTCCTCCGGGACAGGGGTTATACGAGCAGTACTTC.